The sequence of this T cell receptor beta chain was determined in a study of Graves' ophthalmopathy and Graves' hyperthyroidism. Per the germline V gene, CDR1 is SGHTA and CDR2 is FQGNSA. Trimming cost V 6 bases and J 2 bases; bases outside gene matches: 7. The CDR3 has 15 residues. Using RNA transcripts, the TCR beta CDR3 regions were amplified. HTBI-primed RT-PCR formed the first round, and a multiplex PCR formed the second. TCRdb passed the multiplex PCR reads through MiXCR, listing each CDR3 protein once. The repertoire has about 210,000 distinct CDR3 sequences, less than 30% of them found once; the top ten carry 8.5% to 9.5%. Notes on the study in general: As the model predicted ophthalmopathy progression, it achieved a sensitivity of just over 70% and a specificity of about 78%.

A roughly 9.3 ml volume of fresh peripheral blood provided the PBMCs. This clonotype has at least ten counts. The target antigen is unknown. This clonotype was sampled from a man between 50 and 59 years old with Graves' ophthalmopathy. The rearrangement links TRBV7-2 to TRBJ1-5, with 7 bases aligning to TRBD1. Specimen: peripheral blood. The CDR3 region has the DNA TGTGCCAGCAGTTTGGGACAGTCTCGCAATCAGCCCCAGCATTTT. Translating it yields CASSLGQSRNQPQHF.